Shown below are 14 T cell receptor beta chains from a single sample sequenced in a study of control samples from healthy donors and cancer patients (dated by TCRdb to the early 2020s). Library generation was performed with the immunoSEQ multiplex PCR assay. The table comes from immuneACCESS by way of TCRdb, which keeps in-frame sequences with V and J called. Part of the clones is missing from these tables; in studies checked, under half for an unresolved V gene and the rest for unknown reasons. The sample table contains 53,000 or so clones; only one count was recorded for 87% of them. Of the sample, over 13% falls within the top ten clones. Sequences were obtained from PBMCs. The receptor source for this set is a man aged 55 to 70 with head and neck cancer.

The chain employs TRBV7-2 and TRBJ1-1; 8 bases are a match to TRBD1. The J segment lost 6 bases and the V segment lost 3 bases, leaving 12 bases of the junction unmatched. CDR1 is SGHTA and CDR2 is FQGNSA in the germline V gene. This CDR3 region has 16 residues. The CDR3 region is CASSFRPTGGLAEAFF. As DNA, the CDR3 is TGTGCCAGCAGCTTCCGCCCCACAGGGGGTTTGGCTGAAGCTTTCTTT.

This chain connects TRBV5-1 to TRBJ1-3, with D possibly TRBD1 on 6 matching bases. The V end lost 4 bases, the J end lost 4 bases, and 21 bases lay between the germline ends. The germline gives CDR1 SGHRS, CDR2 YFSETQ. The CDR3 is 17 amino acids. CDR3 sequence (DNA): TGCGCCAGCAGCCCTCAACTGCAGGGGTCTACGGGAAACACCATATATTTT. Its protein is CASSPQLQGSTGNTIYF.

This clone was observed once. The chain recombines TRBV6-2 or TRBV6-3 with TRBJ2-2; 9 positions agree with TRBD2. The CDR3 has 19 amino acids. The germline gives CDR1 MNHEY, CDR2 SVGEGT. J lost 7 bases, V lost 4 bases, and 19 bases had no gene match. The CDR3 is CASSFRDGCAGGPNGELFF. In nucleotides, the CDR3 is TGTGCCAGCAGTTTTCGAGATGGATGCGCGGGGGGGCCGAACGGGGAGCTGTTTTTT.

The chain has TRBV11-3 and TRBJ2-1; D is undetermined. This CDR3 spans 14 amino acids. Germline lookup yields CDR1 SGHNT and CDR2 YENEEA. V lost 1 base, J lost 6 bases, and 10 bases lay in between. In nucleotides, the CDR3 is TGTGCCAGCAGCTTAGGGAACCATCTCAATGAGCAGTTCTTC. It encodes CASSLGNHLNEQFF.

V usage is TRBV5-5 and J usage is TRBJ1-1, with TRBD1 as a possible D gene (5 bases). V was pared by 4 bases and J by 0 bases, with 13 bases between. In germline, CDR1 is SGHKS, CDR2 YYEKEE (reference sequence). This CDR3 region has 15 residues. The CDR3 coding sequence is TGTGCCAGCAGCGAACGGGGACGGATGAACACTGAAGCTTTCTTT. Amino acids: CASSERGRMNTEAFF.

V usage is TRBV5-4 and J usage is TRBJ1-2, with D perhaps matching TRBD1 (6 bases). The CDR3 extends over 15 amino acids. The V end was cut by 3 bases, the J end by 1 base, with 13 bases between. The germline V gene encodes CDR1 SGHNT and CDR2 YYREEE (reference sequence). CDR3 bases: TGTGCCAGCAGCTCCATTCTACAGGGTAACTATGGCTACACCTTC. The encoded protein is CASSSILQGNYGYTF. The full variable domain, with the rest looked up from reference TRBV5-4 and TRBJ1-2, is ETGVTQSPTHLIKTRGQQVTLRCSSQSGHNTVSWYQQALGQGPQFIFQYYREEENGRGNFPPRFSGLQFPNYSSELNVNALELDDSALYLCASSSILQGNYGYTFGSGTRLTVV.

The rearrangement uses TRBV7-8 and TRBJ2-1, with a possible D match to TRBD1 (5 bases). The V end was cut by 5 bases, the J end by 5 bases, with 13 bases between. Per germline, CDR1 SGHVS and CDR2 FQNEAQ. This CDR3 has 14 residues. CDR3 protein: CASSTRQLNNEQFF. The CDR3 DNA reads as TGTGCCAGCAGCACGAGACAGCTCAACAATGAGCAGTTCTTC.

This chain uses TRBV18 with TRBJ2-7; 11 bases fit TRBD2. After removal of 4 bases from V and 0 bases from J, the junction contained 5 bases not matched to a gene. CDR3 length: 16 amino acids. Germline V CDR1 and CDR2: KGHSH, LQKENI. CDR3 region: CASSQSGTSGSYEQYF. The CDR3 DNA reads as TGTGCCAGCTCACAAAGCGGGACTAGCGGCTCCTACGAGCAGTACTTC.

CDR3 loop: CASSPQDGPPYF. CDR3 nucleotide sequence: TGTGCCAGCAGCCCGCAGGACGGACCGCCGTACTTC. J is TRBJ2-7 and V is TRBV7-8; D not resolved. The germline V and J ends were trimmed by 5 bases and 12 bases, with 17 bases remaining between them. The CDR3 covers 12 residues. Germline-derived CDR1 and CDR2 are SGHVS and FQNEAQ.

As for this clone: A read error may account for a junction end that differs from germline. Here the CDR3 reads CASSTSVGRLLF. DNA for the CDR3: TGTGCCAGTAGCACCTCGGTCGGACGGCTCCTTTTT. The chain couples TRBV19 to TRBJ1-6; D not resolved. The CDR3 is made up of 12 amino acids. Germline V gene sequence: CDR1 LNHDA, CDR2 SQIVND (reference sequence).

J is TRBJ2-7 and V is TRBV9; TRBD1 aligns across 8 bases. From germline, CDR1 is SGDLS and CDR2 YYNGEE. CDR3 length equals 14 residues. Germline trimming cut 4 bases from V and 4 bases from J; bases unmatched to any gene: 7. The CDR3 nucleotides read TGTGCCAGCAGCCAAGGGACAGGATCTTACGAGCAGTACTTC. Amino acid sequence: CASSQGTGSYEQYF.

The chain links TRBV10-2 to TRBJ2-7, with TRBD1 as a possible D gene (5 bases). The ends were cut back, 3 bases at V and 7 bases at J, with 10 bases in the middle. In germline, CDR1 is WSHSY, CDR2 SAAADI. CDR3 length equals 12 residues. The DNA of the CDR3 is TGCGCCAGCAGTGAAAAGGGGTTAGAGCAGTACTTC. This sequence encodes CASSEKGLEQYF.

The chain uses TRBV27 and TRBJ1-6; TRBD1 is a possible D gene (5 bases). CDR1 and CDR2 from the germline V gene are MNHEY and SMNVEV (reference sequence). Trimming stripped 3 bases from V and 7 bases from J, with 16 bases between. The CDR3 is 16 amino acids. CDR3 nucleotides: TGTGCCAGCAGTTTCCAGGGCGAGGGAGGGAATTCACCCCTCCACTTT. This sequence encodes CASSFQGEGGNSPLHF.

The count of this clone is one. V gene TRBV4-2 combines with J gene TRBJ2-3; 8 positions agree with TRBD2. The CDR3 sequence is 15 residues long. The ends lost 2 bases at V and 6 bases at J; junction bases unmatched: 7. Germline CDR1 LGHNA, CDR2 YNFKEQ. The CDR3 here is CASSQSGSGFDTQYF. In DNA form, the CDR3 reads TGTGCCAGCAGCCAAAGCGGGAGCGGTTTTGATACGCAGTATTTT.